The 23 T cell receptor beta chains presented below share a single source sample, sequenced in a study of blood T cells in healthy people across ages. A second PCR of about 7 to 12 cycles used a sample-barcoded 5' primer and a J-beta primer mix. TCRdb fed the 5' RACE reads into MiXCR, producing one record per CDR3 protein. The sample yields 1.5 million to 2 million distinct CDR3 sequences, around 35% seen once. The specimen sequenced was blood. Receptors were obtained from a woman aged 25 to 45 in good health.

This chain links TRBV5-1 with TRBJ1-2, with D perhaps TRBD1 (6 bases). CDR1 and CDR2 from the germline V gene are SGHRS and YFSETQ. With 3 bases removed from V and 4 bases from J, the gap between germline ends came to 19 bases. The CDR3 has 16 residues. The CDR3 bases are TGCGCCAGCAGCTACCGACCGGGACAAAATCTCTATGGCTACACCTTC. Amino acids: CASSYRPGQNLYGYTF.

This clonotype was seen at least ten times. The chain is built from TRBV4-1 and TRBJ2-7; possibly TRBD2 for D (5 bases). V was shortened by 0 bases and J by 0 bases, with 12 bases between the two germline ends. The CDR3 spans 16 residues. CDR1 MGHRA and CDR2 YSYEKL come from the germline V gene. In DNA form, the CDR3 reads TGCGCCAGCAGCCAAGATAAGACAACTAGCTCCTACGAGCAGTACTTC. Residues: CASSQDKTTSSYEQYF.

This clonotype was recorded a few times. The gene calls are TRBV5-6 and TRBJ1-1, with D uncertain. The V end lost 1 base, the J end lost 8 bases, and 15 bases lay between the germline ends. There are 14 residues in the CDR3. Germline CDR1 SGHDT, CDR2 YYEEEE. The CDR3: CASSLRSRFAEAFF. In DNA form, the CDR3 reads TGTGCCAGCAGCTTGCGTTCCCGGTTTGCCGAAGCTTTCTTT.

This clonotype appeared many times. The chain is built from TRBV20-1 and TRBJ2-6; TRBD1 agrees at 9 bases. The germline V gene has CDR1 DFQATT and CDR2 SNEGSKA (reference sequence). The V and J ends lost 4 bases and 4 bases, in that order; junction bases with no gene match: 8. The CDR3 totals 16 residues. The CDR3 reads CSATEQGARGANVLTF. The CDR3 nucleotides are TGCAGTGCTACCGAACAGGGGGCTAGAGGGGCCAACGTCCTGACTTTC.

The genes are TRBV2 and TRBJ1-2, with unresolved D. The CDR3 is 14 amino acids. Per germline, CDR1 SNHLY and CDR2 FYNNEI. Trimming removed 6 bases from V and 4 bases from J, with 15 bases in between. CDR3 protein: CASSLTRLSYGYTF. CDR3 bases: TGTGCCAGCAGCCTGACGCGTCTGAGCTATGGCTACACCTTC. Full variable domain (remainder filled in from reference TRBV2 and TRBJ1-2): EPEVTQTPSHQVTQMGQEVILRCVPISNHLYFYWYRQILGQKVEFLVSFYNNEISEKSEIFDDQFSVERPDGSNFTLKIRSTKLEDSAMYFCASSLTRLSYGYTFGSGTRLTVV.

The chain carries TRBV20-1 and TRBJ1-1, with D possibly being TRBD1 (6 bases). The germline V and J ends were trimmed by 5 bases and 3 bases, with 16 bases remaining between them. The length of the CDR3 is 14 residues. The germline gives CDR1 DFQATT, CDR2 SNEGSKA (reference sequence). The CDR3 here is CSAYMGGAYTEAFF. CDR3 DNA sequence: TGCAGTGCTTACATGGGGGGCGCCTACACTGAAGCTTTCTTT.

With regard to this clonotype: The junction differs from germline at one of its ends, possibly a read error. The chain recombines TRBV5-1 with TRBJ1-2, with D possibly matching TRBD1 (5 bases). CDR3 length: 13 residues. The germline gives CDR1 SGHRS, CDR2 YFSETQ. Here the CDR3 DNA reads TGCGCCAGCAGCTTGGCGGGGGACCATGGCTACACCTTT. Its translation is CASSLAGDHGYTF.

V and J are TRBV29-1 and TRBJ1-1; TRBD1 aligns across 8 bases. The CDR3 has 13 amino acids. Trimming at V came to 6 bases and at J to 0 bases, leaving 3 bases not matched to a gene. CDR1 is SQVTM, CDR2 ANQGSEA, per germline. The CDR3 nucleotides read TGCAGCGTCAACAGGGGGTTGAACACTGAAGCTTTCTTT. As protein: CSVNRGLNTEAFF.

This clonotype was counted a few times. The J gene is TRBJ1-2, the V gene TRBV3-1; 10 nucleotides align to TRBD1. Germline V lookup: CDR1 LGHDT, CDR2 YNNKEL (reference sequence). After removal of 0 bases from V and 2 bases from J, the junction contained 6 bases not matched to a gene. CDR3 size: 17 residues. The CDR3 nucleotides are TGTGCCAGCAGCCAAGATCTCCCGGGACAGGGGAACTATGGCTACACCTTC. This encodes CASSQDLPGQGNYGYTF.

This clonotype has only one observation. The J gene is TRBJ2-3, the V gene TRBV20-1, with a weak D call TRBD2 (7 bases). V shed 2 bases and J shed 2 bases, with 17 bases lying between them. This CDR3 is 16 amino acids long. Germline V gene sequence: CDR1 DFQATT, CDR2 SNEGSKA (reference sequence). This CDR3 reads CSARRDSGGPTDTQYF. The CDR3, as DNA: TGCAGTGCTAGAAGGGACTCGGGGGGCCCCACAGATACGCAGTATTTT.

The gene calls are TRBV27 and TRBJ1-5; D remains unclear. V was cut by 4 bases and J by 7 bases, with 20 bases left in between. CDR3 size: 16 residues. The germline V gene encodes CDR1 MNHEY and CDR2 SMNVEV (reference sequence). The CDR3 DNA reads as TGTGCCAGCAGTTCGGTGGCCGACGGCCGAAGGCAGCCCCAGCATTTT. Its translation: CASSSVADGRRQPQHF.

V usage is TRBV18 and J usage is TRBJ1-4; D gene uncertain. The CDR3 extends over 14 amino acids. Trimming took 2 bases from V and 10 from J, leaving 14 bases between them. Germline CDR1 reads KGHSH; CDR2 reads LQKENI. Written as DNA, the CDR3 is TGTGCCAGCTCACCAAAGACACCCGAGGGAAAACTGTTTTTT. It specifies CASSPKTPEGKLFF.

The chain is built from TRBV6-5 and TRBJ2-5; 7 positions agree with TRBD1. The J call is uncertain, as TRBJ2-7 better fits the DNA end. This CDR3 is built from 15 residues. Germline assignment: CDR1 MNHEY and CDR2 SVGAGI. CDR3 bases: TGTGCCAGCAGTTACTCGAGAGGGGGCGGCTACGAGCAGTACTTC. It codes for CASSYSRGGGYEQYF.

The chain joins TRBV11-2 to TRBJ2-3; the D gene is possibly TRBD1 (6 bases). This CDR3 is 15 amino acids long. V lost 1 base, J lost 3 bases, and 11 bases lay in between. Germline V gene data show CDR1 as SGHAT and CDR2 as FQNNGV. The CDR3 DNA reads TGTGCCAGCAGCTTAGCGGGACAAAAGACAGATACGCAGTATTTT. This sequence encodes CASSLAGQKTDTQYF.

This clonotype has a handful of counts. The rearrangement links TRBV5-1 to TRBJ2-2, with 9 bases lining up with TRBD1. V trimming: 0 bases; J trimming: 3 bases; junction bases outside the gene matches: 9. The CDR3 has 18 residues. The germline gives CDR1 SGHRS, CDR2 YFSETQ. The CDR3: CASSLEWTGDWDTGELFF. The CDR3 bases are TGCGCCAGCAGCTTGGAGTGGACAGGGGATTGGGACACCGGGGAGCTGTTTTTT.

This clonotype was counted only a few times. The chain combines TRBV28 with TRBJ2-6, with D possibly TRBD1 on 6 matching bases. The V end lost 5 bases, the J end lost 0 bases, and 14 bases lay between the germline ends. The length of the CDR3 is 17 residues. The germline V gene has CDR1 MDHEN and CDR2 SYDVKM. In nucleotides, the CDR3 is TGTGCCAGCAGTCCCGACAGGCCTCTCTCTGGGGCCAACGTCCTGACTTTC. Translating gives CASSPDRPLSGANVLTF.

This rearrangement joins TRBV14 to TRBJ2-5; 7 nucleotides match TRBD2. Germline V CDR1 and CDR2: SGHDN, FVKESK. After removal of 0 bases from V and 11 bases from J, the junction contained 12 bases not matched to a gene. CDR3 size: 15 residues. The CDR3 DNA reads as TGTGCCAGCAGCCAAGATGGAGGGAGGGCAAGGGAGCAGTACTTC. This codes for CASSQDGGRAREQYF.

This clonotype has more than one count but fewer than ten. The chain links TRBV6-5 to TRBJ2-1; TRBD2 aligns across 11 bases. The DNA end is more similar to TRBJ2-7, so the J call may be wrong. This CDR3 comprises 15 residues. The germline V gene has CDR1 MNHEY and CDR2 SVGAGI. In DNA form, the CDR3 reads TGTGCCAGCAGTCTAGCGGGGGGCCCCTACAATGAGCAGTACTTC. This codes for CASSLAGGPYNEQYF.

This chain connects TRBV5-1 to TRBJ2-5, with D perhaps TRBD1 or TRBD2 (5 bases each). Trimming removed 2 bases from V and 11 bases from J, with 13 bases in between. CDR3 length equals 12 residues. Germline V gives CDR1 SGHRS, CDR2 YFSETQ. The CDR3 DNA reads TGCGCCAGCAGCTTAGCTGAGGGGCAGCAGTACTTC. Translated, it gives CASSLAEGQQYF.

The rearrangement links TRBV6-2 or TRBV6-3 to TRBJ2-5; tentatively, D is TRBD1 (5 bases). Germline CDR1 is MNHEY and CDR2 is SVGEGT. V was clipped by 5 bases and J by 6 bases, with 10 bases between them. The CDR3 length is 12 residues. The CDR3 bases are TGTGCCAGCAGTAACAGGAGCCAGACCCAGTACTTC. It translates to CASSNRSQTQYF.

There are a few counts of this clonotype. This chain uses TRBV15 with TRBJ2-7; no reliable D call. Per the germline V gene, CDR1 is LNHNV and CDR2 is YYDKDF (reference sequence). V was trimmed by 0 bases and J by 1 base, leaving 13 bases between them. CDR3 length: 16 residues. CDR3 sequence: CATSRDTSDLSYEQYF. The CDR3 region has the DNA TGTGCCACCAGCAGAGATACGTCCGACCTATCCTACGAGCAGTACTTC.

The rearrangement links TRBV20-1 to TRBJ2-7; 9 bases match TRBD1. Near its end, the DNA agrees better with TRBJ2-5, so the J call may be wrong. The CDR3 is 14 residues long. Per germline, CDR1 DFQATT and CDR2 SNEGSKA (reference sequence). CDR3 sequence (DNA): TGCAGTGTCCTAACACAGGGGGCCTTAGAGACCCAGTACTTC. The encoded protein is CSVLTQGALETQYF.

This clonotype was counted many times. The V and J genes are TRBV29-1 and TRBJ2-7; no clear D gene. Germline assignment: CDR1 SQVTM and CDR2 ANQGSEA. This CDR3 region has 13 residues. Trimming took 6 bases from V and 6 from J, leaving 18 bases between them. For the CDR3, the DNA is TGCAGCGTAGAGCGAACGGGTGTCCCCGAGCAGTACTTC. This gives the protein CSVERTGVPEQYF.